This TCR beta chain derives from a study of T cells in Graves' hyperthyroidism and ophthalmopathy. Patients aged 18 to 65 had newly diagnosed hyperthyroidism of under 2 months' duration. Diagnostic assessment was based on clinical symptoms, serum thyroxine and TRAb, thyroid ultrasound and orbital computed tomography. TCR beta CDR3 sequences were amplified from RNA transcripts. Initially, a first-round RT-PCR of the TCR CDR3 employed the HTBI primer set. Using its own MiXCR run on the multiplex PCR reads, TCRdb lists one record per CDR3 protein. The sample comprises some 740,000 distinct CDR3 sequences, about 15% of which are singletons, and roughly a tenth rests with the top ten. Only a few counts were recorded for this clonotype. The CDR3 consists of 14 residues. Germline V gene sequence: CDR1 MNHEY, CDR2 SMNVEV (reference sequence). V was trimmed by 9 bases and J by 1 base, leaving 10 bases between them.

Sequencing was carried out using blood. The rearrangement joins TRBV27 to TRBJ1-6, with D hard to call. The TCR was taken from a woman aged 18-35 years with Graves' hyperthyroidism. The CDR3 is CASRLGSYNSPLHF. The CDR3 region has the DNA TGTGCCAGTCGCTTGGGATCCTATAATTCACCCCTCCACTTT.